This T cell receptor (beta chain) was retrieved from a study of early T cells in non-severe SARS-CoV-2 infection. Whole-study context: Sequencing was performed on bulk RNA from unsorted whole blood, leaving chains unpaired.

Study-level points and caveats: VDJdb matches were skewed toward anti-spike CD8 T cell responses.

Unique molecular identifiers were attached to individual cDNA molecules. TCRdb reprocessed the 5' RACE reads via MiXCR and lists one record per CDR3 protein. The sample yields 60,000 to 70,000 distinct CDR3 sequences, roughly 10% seen once. Germline-derived CDR1 and CDR2 are DFQATT and SNEGSKA (reference sequence). The CDR3 is made up of 13 amino acids. In its sample, this clonotype was seen a few times. Its antigen is as yet unknown. The sequence was collected from an adult who was a healthcare worker with PCR-confirmed SARS-CoV-2 infection or an uninfected control (not recorded which). The sequenced sample consisted of whole blood. This sequence joins TRBV20-1 and TRBJ2-1, with D possibly matching TRBD2 (6 bases). The CDR3 nucleotides are TGCAGCGGAGGGTTGGCATCCTACAATGAGCAGTTCTTC. Translation: CSGGLASYNEQFF.